A single sample gave rise to the 8 T cell receptor beta chains below, sequenced in a study of beta chain features in type 1 diabetes. Study-level points and caveats: Significant though moderate, a shortening of TCRB CDR3s appeared in all four CD4+ subsets of Type 1 diabetes patients.

The investigators reverse transcribed all of the isolated RNA, so they sequenced expressed TCRB transcripts. Clones were sequenced by immunoSEQ multiplex PCR, and TCRdb holds only the in-frame ones, with some missing. Here the sample spans around 600,000 clones, around 11% being singletons. Which antigens these TCRs recognize remains unknown. Source material: naive CD4+ T cells from blood. These receptors were obtained from a man between 25 and 39 years old with type 1 diabetes.

V is TRBV29-1 and J is TRBJ1-2, with D hard to call. Germline CDR1 is SQVTM and CDR2 is ANQGSEA. Trimming cost V 8 bases and J 6 bases, with 10 bases left between them. This CDR3 comprises 10 residues. The CDR3 sequence is CSLSQDGYTF. The CDR3 coding sequence is TGCAGCCTTAGCCAGGATGGCTACACCTTC.

The J gene is TRBJ2-6, the V gene TRBV28; maybe TRBD2 (6 bases). Trimming removed 6 bases at V and 2 bases at J, with 11 bases between. The germline V gene encodes CDR1 MDHEN and CDR2 SYDVKM. CDR3 size: 15 residues. CDR3 in amino acids: CASSRETAGANVLTF. The CDR3 DNA follows: TGTGCCAGCAGCCGGGAGACCGCTGGGGCCAACGTCCTGACTTTC.

This clone was seen a handful of times. The chain links TRBV5-8 to TRBJ1-2; no clear D gene. In germline, CDR1 is SGHTS, CDR2 YDEGEE. CDR3 length equals 13 residues. V lost 1 base and J lost 4, with 8 bases in between. This CDR3 reads CASSLSHTYGYTF. CDR3 nucleotides: TGTGCCAGCAGCTTGTCGCATACCTATGGCTACACCTTC. The variable domain in full, with the rest retrieved from reference TRBV5-8 and TRBJ1-2, is EAGVTQSPTHLIKTRGQQATLRCSPISGHTSVYWYQQALGLGLQFLLWYDEGEERNRGNFPPRFSGRQFPNYSSELNVNALELEDSALYLCASSLSHTYGYTFGSGTRLTVV.

The V and J genes are TRBV28 and TRBJ2-1, with no clear D. V lost 7 bases to trimming and J lost 10 bases, with 11 bases between them. Germline loops: CDR1 MDHEN, CDR2 SYDVKM. The CDR3 runs to 11 residues. Written as DNA, the CDR3 is TGTGCCAGCAATCTTGGTACAGAGCAGTTCTTC. Protein product: CASNLGTEQFF.

This sequence joins TRBV15 and TRBJ1-4; TRBD1 matches 7 bases. The junction had 4 bases not matched to a gene; V was cut back by 3 bases and J by 6 bases. This CDR3 is 14 amino acids long. CDR1 and CDR2 (germline): LNHNV, YYDKDF (reference sequence). The CDR3 sequence: CATSRTGPDEKLFF. The CDR3 DNA reads as TGTGCCACCAGCAGGACAGGGCCAGATGAAAAACTGTTTTTT.

This clone showed up just a few times. This chain connects TRBV2 to TRBJ1-5, with D tentatively TRBD1 (5 bases). The CDR3 consists of 13 residues. Trimming cost V 11 bases and J 0 bases, with 11 bases left between them. Germline V lookup: CDR1 SNHLY, CDR2 FYNNEI. The CDR3 region is CACTRDSNQPQHF. DNA for the CDR3: TGTGCCTGCACCAGGGATAGCAATCAGCCCCAGCATTTT.

This clone was detected only a few times. The chain uses TRBV4-2 and TRBJ2-2, with 9 nucleotides matching TRBD2. With 4 bases clipped from V and 1 base from J, the junction kept 4 bases outside the gene matches. The CDR3 is 16 residues long. Germline V gives CDR1 LGHNA, CDR2 YNFKEQ. CDR3 protein: CASSLQTSGNTGELFF. The CDR3 DNA sequence: TGTGCCAGCAGCCTACAGACTAGCGGGAACACCGGGGAGCTGTTTTTT.

This clone was counted a few times. The gene calls are TRBV29-1 and TRBJ2-5; either TRBD1 or TRBD2 may supply D (5 bases each). V lost 6 bases and J 0 bases, leaving 8 bases between the germline ends. This CDR3 is 12 amino acids long. Germline CDR1 reads SQVTM; CDR2 reads ANQGSEA. CDR3 DNA: TGCAGCGTCCGGGGACACCAAGAGACCCAGTACTTC. It specifies CSVRGHQETQYF.